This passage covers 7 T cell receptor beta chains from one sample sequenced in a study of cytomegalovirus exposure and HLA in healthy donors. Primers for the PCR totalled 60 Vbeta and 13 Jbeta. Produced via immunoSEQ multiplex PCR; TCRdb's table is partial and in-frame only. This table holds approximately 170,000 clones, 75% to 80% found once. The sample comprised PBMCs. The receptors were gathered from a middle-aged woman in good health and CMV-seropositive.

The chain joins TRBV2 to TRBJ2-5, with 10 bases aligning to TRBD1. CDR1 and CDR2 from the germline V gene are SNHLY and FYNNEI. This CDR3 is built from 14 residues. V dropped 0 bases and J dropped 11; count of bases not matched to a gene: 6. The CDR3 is CASSEAGQGNQQYF. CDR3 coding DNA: TGTGCCAGCAGTGAAGCGGGACAGGGGAATCAGCAGTACTTC.

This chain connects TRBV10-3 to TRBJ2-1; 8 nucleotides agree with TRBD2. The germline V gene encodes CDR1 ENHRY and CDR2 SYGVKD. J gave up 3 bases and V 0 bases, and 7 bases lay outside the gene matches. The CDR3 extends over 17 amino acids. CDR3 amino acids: CAISESQAGVFYNEQFF. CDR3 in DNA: TGTGCCATCAGTGAGTCTCAAGCGGGAGTATTCTACAATGAGCAGTTCTTC.

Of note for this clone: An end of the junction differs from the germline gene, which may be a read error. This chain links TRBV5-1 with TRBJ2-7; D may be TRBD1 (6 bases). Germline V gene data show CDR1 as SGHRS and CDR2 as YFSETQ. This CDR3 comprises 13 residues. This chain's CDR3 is CASSLNRAYEQYF. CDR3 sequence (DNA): TGTGCCAGCAGCTTAAACAGGGCCTACGAGCAGTACTTC.

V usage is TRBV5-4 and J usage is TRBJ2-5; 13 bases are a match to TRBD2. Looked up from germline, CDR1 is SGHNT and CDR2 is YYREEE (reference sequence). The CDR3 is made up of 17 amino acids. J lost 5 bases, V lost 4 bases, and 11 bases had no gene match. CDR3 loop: CASSPGLAGATRETQYF. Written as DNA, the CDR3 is TGTGCCAGCAGCCCAGGACTAGCGGGGGCCACCAGGGAGACCCAGTACTTC.

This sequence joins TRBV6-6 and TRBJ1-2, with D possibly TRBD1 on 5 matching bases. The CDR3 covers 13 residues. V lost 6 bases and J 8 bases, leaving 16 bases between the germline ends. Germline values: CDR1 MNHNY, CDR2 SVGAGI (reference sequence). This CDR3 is CASSPTESGGYTF. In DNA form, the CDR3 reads TGTGCCAGCAGCCCGACAGAAAGTGGGGGCTACACCTTC.

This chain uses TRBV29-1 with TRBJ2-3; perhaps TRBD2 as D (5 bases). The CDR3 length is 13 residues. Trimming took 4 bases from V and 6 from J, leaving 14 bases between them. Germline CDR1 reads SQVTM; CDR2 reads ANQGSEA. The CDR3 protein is CSVARGIADTQYF. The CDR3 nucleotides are TGCAGCGTTGCACGGGGTATCGCCGATACGCAGTATTTT.

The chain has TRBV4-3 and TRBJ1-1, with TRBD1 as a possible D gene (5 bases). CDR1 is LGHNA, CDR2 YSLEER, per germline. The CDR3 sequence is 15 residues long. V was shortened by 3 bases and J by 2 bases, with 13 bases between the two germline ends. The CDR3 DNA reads TGCGCCAGCAGCCAGAGTGGGGGGGGTAACACTGAAGCTTTCTTT. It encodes CASSQSGGGNTEAFF.